The 29 T cell receptor beta chains presented below share a single source sample, sequenced in a study of human T cells and chemical hapten exposure. A single record per CDR3 protein comes from TCRdb applying MiXCR to the 5' RACE reads. The table has under 100,000 distinct CDR3 sequences, about a sixth seen once. Extraction yielded total RNA from whole blood (unfractionated). The receptor source for this set is a female donor in good health.

A few counts support this clonotype. The V and J genes are TRBV6-2 or TRBV6-3 and TRBJ2-7; D is uncertain. The CDR3 sequence is 13 residues long. Deletions cut 6 bases from V and 2 bases from J, with 11 bases between. Germline CDR1 and CDR2: MNHEY and SVGEGT. The CDR3 DNA reads as TGTGCCAGCAGAACTTCAGGTGCCTACGAGCAGTACTTC. It codes for CASRTSGAYEQYF.

In DNA, the CDR3 is TGCGCCAGCAGCCAAGGATCGGCGGCCGGGTCTTACAATGAGCAGTTCTTC. Amino acid sequence: CASSQGSAAGSYNEQFF. The genes are TRBV4-1 and TRBJ2-1; D call uncertain. The germline V and J ends were trimmed by 1 base and 4 bases, with 17 bases remaining between them. The CDR3 loop spans 17 amino acids. Per germline, CDR1 MGHRA and CDR2 YSYEKL.

CDR3 in amino acids: CASSPLAGGATGELFF. The CDR3 coding sequence is TGTGCCAGCAGCCCTTTAGCGGGGGGCGCCACCGGGGAGCTGTTTTTT. This chain uses TRBV5-5 with TRBJ2-2, with 10 nucleotides matching TRBD2. V dropped 4 bases and J dropped 4; count of bases not matched to a gene: 7. This CDR3 comprises 16 residues. CDR1 is SGHKS, CDR2 YYEKEE, per germline (reference sequence).

This clonotype was seen only a few times. The chain uses TRBV6-5 and TRBJ1-5, with a possible D match to TRBD1 (5 bases). Looked up from germline, CDR1 is MNHEY and CDR2 is SVGAGI. This CDR3 contains 13 residues. The germline V and J ends were trimmed by 9 bases and 4 bases, with 13 bases remaining between them. For the CDR3, the DNA is TGTGCCAGTCGATTGGGGGAAAATCAGCCCCAGCATTTT. Its translation is CASRLGENQPQHF.

This clonotype was seen a handful of times. The J gene is TRBJ2-2, the V gene TRBV7-2; D gene ambiguous. From germline, CDR1 is SGHTA and CDR2 FQGNSA. The CDR3 is made up of 16 amino acids. V lost 2 bases, J lost 0 bases, and 10 bases lay in between. The CDR3 region has the DNA TGTGCCAGCAGCTTATTAAGCCTGGCGAACACCGGGGAGCTGTTTTTT. It is translated as CASSLLSLANTGELFF.

This chain uses TRBV12-3 or TRBV12-4 with TRBJ2-3; the D call may be TRBD1 or TRBD2 (5 bases each). CDR3 length: 13 amino acids. Trimming shortened V by 3 bases and J by 6 bases, and 10 bases separated the two germline ends. CDR3 DNA sequence: TGTGCCAGCAGTTTCAATGAGGGGGATACGCAGTATTTT. It translates to CASSFNEGDTQYF.

This clonotype was seen a few times. The V call is TRBV30, the J call TRBJ1-1, with no clear D. Trimming removed 5 bases from V and 3 bases from J, with 10 bases in between. The CDR3 loop spans 12 amino acids. Germline V CDR1 and CDR2: GTSNPN, SVGIG (reference sequence). The CDR3 spells CAWGRLDTEAFF. CDR3 DNA sequence: TGTGCCTGGGGGCGATTAGACACTGAAGCTTTCTTT.

The V and J genes are TRBV19 and TRBJ2-6; D gene ambiguous. From germline, CDR1 is LNHDA and CDR2 SQIVND (reference sequence). This CDR3 contains 13 residues. Trimming left V 5 bases short and J 5 bases short, with 7 bases between. CDR3 bases: TGTGCCAGTAGTCCTACGAGGGCCAACGTCCTGACTTTC. Translating gives CASSPTRANVLTF.

The CDR3 bases are TGTGCCAGCAGTTACCGGGACGCCGAGCAGTACTTC. It yields the protein CASSYRDAEQYF. The chain employs TRBV6-2 or TRBV6-3 and TRBJ2-7; either TRBD1 or TRBD2 may fit D (5 bases each). V was cut by 2 bases and J by 6 bases, with 8 bases left in between. Germline V lookup: CDR1 MNHEY, CDR2 SVGEGT. The CDR3 extends over 12 amino acids.

The chain carries TRBV4-1 and TRBJ1-2, with TRBD1 matching 8 bases. Per germline, CDR1 MGHRA and CDR2 YSYEKL. Losses at the gene ends were 2 bases for V and 3 bases for J; bases not matched to a gene: 8. CDR3 length equals 16 residues. This CDR3 is CASSQKGSGGDYGYTF. The CDR3 coding sequence is TGCGCCAGCAGCCAAAAGGGATCAGGGGGCGACTATGGCTACACCTTC.

This clonotype has just a few counts. The chain couples TRBV6-1 to TRBJ1-5; D remains ambiguous. Looked up from germline, CDR1 is MNHNS and CDR2 is SASEGT. The CDR3 loop spans 14 amino acids. Trimming cost V 2 bases and J 4 bases, with 9 bases left between them. CDR3 nucleotides: TGTGCCAGCAGTGAACATTCCGGGAATCAGCCCCAGCATTTT. It specifies CASSEHSGNQPQHF.

This clonotype was seen just once. This CDR3 is CASSENRGSDTQYF. The DNA for the CDR3 is TGTGCCAGCAGTGAAAACAGGGGCTCAGATACGCAGTATTTT. This chain links TRBV2 with TRBJ2-3, with TRBD1 matching over 7 bases. J gave up 4 bases and V 2 bases, and 3 bases lay outside the gene matches. Germline V lookup: CDR1 SNHLY, CDR2 FYNNEI. The CDR3 loop spans 14 amino acids.

The rearrangement links TRBV5-6 to TRBJ2-3; the D call may be TRBD1 or TRBD2 (5 bases each). The germline V and J ends were trimmed by 2 bases and 4 bases, with 11 bases remaining between them. Germline V CDR1 and CDR2: SGHDT, YYEEEE. The CDR3 runs 14 residues. The CDR3 DNA reads as TGTGCCAGCAGCTTTGGGGGTACAGCAGATACGCAGTATTTT. This gives the protein CASSFGGTADTQYF.

The chain is built from TRBV5-1 and TRBJ2-3; D call uncertain. The CDR3 contains 16 residues. From germline, CDR1 is SGHRS and CDR2 YFSETQ. V was shortened by 2 bases and J by 5 bases, with 18 bases between the two germline ends. The CDR3 protein is CASSLVLIRAGDTQYF. The CDR3, as DNA: TGCGCCAGCAGCTTAGTATTAATAAGGGCTGGAGATACGCAGTATTTT.

The genes are TRBV3-1 and TRBJ2-7; TRBD2 agrees at 8 bases. Trimming at V came to 1 base and at J to 7 bases, leaving 3 bases not matched to a gene. Per the germline V gene, CDR1 is LGHDT and CDR2 is YNNKEL (reference sequence). This CDR3 has 13 amino acids. CDR3 protein: CASSQGTGGEQYF. For the CDR3, the DNA is TGTGCCAGCAGCCAAGGAACGGGAGGGGAGCAGTACTTC.

At least ten counts were recorded for this clonotype. The gene calls are TRBV11-2 and TRBJ2-1, with D perhaps assigned TRBD1 or TRBD2 (5 bases each). The CDR3 sequence is 15 residues long. The germline V and J ends were trimmed by 3 bases and 7 bases, with 16 bases remaining between them. The V gene's germline CDR1 is SGHAT and CDR2 FQNNGV. The CDR3 sequence: CASSFFRDAQNEQFF. The CDR3, as DNA: TGTGCCAGCAGCTTCTTCCGGGACGCTCAAAATGAGCAGTTCTTC.

This chain uses TRBV11-2 with TRBJ2-6; 8 bases agree with TRBD1. V was pared by 5 bases and J by 3 bases, with 12 bases of the junction left unmatched. CDR1 SGHAT and CDR2 FQNNGV come from the germline V gene. The CDR3 covers 18 residues. The CDR3 coding sequence is TGTGCCAGCAGCGCACCCCAGGGGGCGCAGCGTGGGGCCAACGTCCTGACTTTC. Translating gives CASSAPQGAQRGANVLTF. Combining the CDR3 with reference TRBV11-2 and TRBJ2-6 gives the whole variable domain EAGVAQSPRYKIIEKRQSVAFWCNPISGHATLYWYQQILGQGPKLLIQFQNNGVVDDSQLPKDRFSAERLKGVDSTLKIQPAKLEDSAVYLCASSAPQGAQRGANVLTFGAGSRLTVL.

The table lists this clonotype with a few counts. This chain connects TRBV20-1 to TRBJ1-1; a possible D gene is TRBD1 (6 bases). CDR1 and CDR2 (germline): DFQATT, SNEGSKA (reference sequence). Trimming took off 4 bases at V and 6 bases at J, with 12 bases between the two ends. The CDR3 consists of 12 residues. The CDR3 reads CSAILGGSEAFF. DNA of the CDR3: TGCAGTGCTATCCTAGGGGGGTCTGAAGCTTTCTTT.

A few counts support this clonotype. V gene TRBV28 combines with J gene TRBJ1-1, with unresolved D. CDR3 length: 12 amino acids. Per germline, CDR1 MDHEN and CDR2 SYDVKM. The germline V and J ends were trimmed by 8 bases and 1 base, with 8 bases remaining between them. The CDR3 region is CASSFTNTEAFF. CDR3 coding DNA: TGTGCCAGCTCCTTTACGAACACTGAAGCTTTCTTT.

This chain links TRBV7-2 with TRBJ2-7, with TRBD1 as a possible D gene (6 bases). The CDR3 has 13 residues. Germline CDR1 and CDR2: SGHTA and FQGNSA. V gave up 8 bases and J gave up 12 bases, with 23 bases separating them. The CDR3 coding sequence is TGTGCCAGCGGCCAACGGGACACGGCGTCGACGTACTTC. It translates to CASGQRDTASTYF.

V gene TRBV7-2 combines with J gene TRBJ2-1, with 11 bases that match TRBD2. J was trimmed by 6 bases and V by 1 base; bases with no gene match: 8. Germline V gives CDR1 SGHTA, CDR2 FQGNSA. The CDR3 length is 17 residues. CDR3 sequence reads: CASSLVASGRPGNEQFF. The CDR3 DNA reads TGTGCCAGCAGCTTAGTGGCTAGCGGGAGGCCTGGCAATGAGCAGTTCTTC.

This clonotype showed up many times. The J gene is TRBJ2-7, the V gene TRBV4-1, with a weak D call TRBD2 (5 bases). The CDR3 has 15 residues. In germline, CDR1 is MGHRA, CDR2 YSYEKL. Trimming stripped 0 bases from V and 1 base from J, with 10 bases between. CDR3 sequence: CASSQEFGGSYEQYF. The CDR3, as DNA: TGCGCCAGCAGCCAAGAATTTGGCGGGTCCTACGAGCAGTACTTC.

This clonotype has more than one count but fewer than ten. The CDR3 DNA follows: TGTGCCAGCAGCTTCGGACTAGCGGGGCCCTCCTACGAGCAGTACTTC. It encodes CASSFGLAGPSYEQYF. The chain joins TRBV5-5 to TRBJ2-7; 12 bases align to TRBD2. The V and J ends lost 2 bases and 0 bases, in that order; junction bases with no gene match: 3. Germline-derived CDR1 and CDR2 are SGHKS and YYEKEE (reference sequence). There are 16 residues in the CDR3.

This clonotype was seen a handful of times. This chain joins TRBV6-6 and TRBJ1-5; perhaps TRBD1 as D (5 bases). The V end lost 0 bases, the J end lost 0 bases, and 15 bases lay between the germline ends. The CDR3 covers 18 residues. The V gene's germline CDR1 is MNHNY and CDR2 SVGAGI (reference sequence). The CDR3 DNA follows: TGTGCCAGCAGTTACTCGAGCAGGGATTACTATAGCAATCAGCCCCAGCATTTT. It encodes CASSYSSRDYYSNQPQHF.

The chain employs TRBV6-1 and TRBJ1-1; D call uncertain. Deletions cut 7 bases from V and 0 bases from J, with 9 bases between. There are 13 residues in the CDR3. CDR1 and CDR2 (germline): MNHNS, SASEGT. CDR3 DNA sequence: TGTGCCAGCATGGCAATACTGAACACTGAAGCTTTCTTT. This sequence encodes CASMAILNTEAFF.

Only a few counts were recorded for this clonotype. This sequence joins TRBV7-9 and TRBJ1-1; the D gene is possibly TRBD1 (5 bases). V shed 1 base and J shed 0 bases, with 6 bases lying between them. The germline V gene has CDR1 SEHNR and CDR2 FQNEAQ (reference sequence). The CDR3 loop spans 14 amino acids. The CDR3 DNA is TGTGCCAGCAGCTTAGGGACAATGAACACTGAAGCTTTCTTT. This codes for CASSLGTMNTEAFF.

The chain joins TRBV5-1 to TRBJ2-3; D assignment may be TRBD1 or TRBD2 (5 bases each). V was cut by 0 bases and J by 4 bases, with 18 bases left in between. Germline assignment: CDR1 SGHRS and CDR2 YFSETQ. The CDR3 has 17 amino acids. CDR3 sequence (DNA): TGCGCCAGCAGCTTGGACTCCGTCGGGACGGGCGCAGATACGCAGTATTTT. Translated, it gives CASSLDSVGTGADTQYF.

This clonotype was picked up many times. This chain uses TRBV12-3 or TRBV12-4 with TRBJ2-2; TRBD2 is a possible D gene (5 bases). The CDR3 runs to 14 residues. Between the trimmed V and J ends, which lost 6 bases and 1 base, there was a span of 9 bases. The CDR3 spells CASRGGLNTGELFF. The DNA for the CDR3 is TGTGCCAGCAGGGGCGGGTTGAACACCGGGGAGCTGTTTTTT.

This rearrangement joins TRBV30 to TRBJ2-1, with D possibly matching TRBD1 (5 bases). CDR3 size: 12 residues. Trimming stripped 1 base from V and 10 bases from J, with 11 bases between. From germline, CDR1 is GTSNPN and CDR2 SVGIG (reference sequence). The CDR3 protein is CAWSEGTGEQFF. In DNA form, the CDR3 reads TGTGCCTGGAGTGAAGGCACAGGAGAGCAGTTCTTC.